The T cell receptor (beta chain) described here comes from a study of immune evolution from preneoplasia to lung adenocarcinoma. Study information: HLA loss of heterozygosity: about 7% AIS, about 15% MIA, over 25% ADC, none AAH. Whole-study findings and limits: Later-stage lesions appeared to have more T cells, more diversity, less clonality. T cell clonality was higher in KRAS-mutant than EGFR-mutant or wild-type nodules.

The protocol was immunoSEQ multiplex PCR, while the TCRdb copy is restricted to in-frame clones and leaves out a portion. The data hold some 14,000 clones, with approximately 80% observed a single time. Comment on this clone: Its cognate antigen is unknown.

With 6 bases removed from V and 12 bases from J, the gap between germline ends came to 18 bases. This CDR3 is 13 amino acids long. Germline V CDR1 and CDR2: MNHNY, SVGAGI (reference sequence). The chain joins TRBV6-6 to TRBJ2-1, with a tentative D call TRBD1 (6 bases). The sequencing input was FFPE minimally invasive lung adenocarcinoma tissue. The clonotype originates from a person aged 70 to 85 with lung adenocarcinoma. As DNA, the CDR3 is TGTGCCAGCAGCCTAGACAGGCTACGGGCGCAGTTCTTC. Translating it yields CASSLDRLRAQFF.